This T cell receptor (beta chain) stems from a study of T cell responses to AZD1222 COVID-19 vaccine. General study points: Along spike, vaccine-associated CD4 TCRs were found throughout, with dominance at 160-218 and 743-854. Baseline seropositivity characterized only six AZD1222 recipients. In all cases, repertoires were sampled only after the peak T cell response. White British people made up most donors, females outnumbered males, and clonal diversity was possibly underestimated.

Profiled with immunoSEQ multiplex PCR; TCRdb holds only in-frame clones, not every one. Of around 150,000 clones in the sample, about nine tenths were seen once. For this clone: Its target is not known.

V lost 0 bases, J lost 4 bases, and 2 bases stayed unmatched. The germline V gene encodes CDR1 LNHDA and CDR2 SQIVND (reference sequence). The CDR3 extends over 14 amino acids. The receptor was derived from an adult who received the AZD1222 COVID-19 vaccine. Specimen: peripheral blood, collected 28 days after the second AZD1222 dose. The chain is built from TRBV19 and TRBJ1-2, with 7 bases aligning to TRBD1. The CDR3, as DNA: TGTGCCAGTAGTATAGACGGGACAGCCTATGGCTACACCTTC. Translated, it gives CASSIDGTAYGYTF.